This is a list of T cell receptor beta chains from one sample in a study of tumor-infiltrating lymphocytes in localized non-small cell lung cancer. Clones were sequenced by immunoSEQ multiplex PCR, and TCRdb holds only the in-frame ones, with some missing. In the table there are fewer than 15,000 clones, approximately 80% of which are singletons. Sequenced sample: uninvolved lung tissue not adjacent to the tumor. The receptors stem from a human donor with non-small cell lung cancer. CDR3s include the opening cysteine and the closing phenylalanine or tryptophan. D genes are given only for firm matches. For some rows the clone size is stated as once, few or many, or as a class when expanded; others skip it.

J gene	CDR3 length	clone size	D gene	V gene	CDR3 protein	CDR3 DNA
TRBJ2-3	15	.	.	TRBV15	CATSRDISGADTQYF	TGTGCCACCAGCAGAGATATTTCGGGCGCAGATACGCAGTATTTT
TRBJ2-2	13	.	.	TRBV11-2	CASTLGVLGELFF	TGTGCCAGCACTTTAGGGGTCCTCGGGGAGCTGTTTTTT
TRBJ2-3	16	.	TRBD2	TRBV7-2	CASSPGTSEVTDTQYF	TGTGCCAGCAGCCCAGGGACTAGCGAAGTCACAGATACGCAGTATTTT
TRBJ2-3	14	.	.	TRBV7-7	CASSLDGTLDTQYF	TGTGCTAGCAGCTTAGATGGGACTCTAGATACGCAGTATTTT
TRBJ2-7	17	.	.	TRBV4-1	CASSQVVPRVRSYEQYF	TGCGCCAGCAGCCAAGTAGTGCCCAGGGTGAGATCCTACGAGCAGTACTTC
TRBJ2-1	17	.	TRBD1	TRBV30	CAWSPGQGGPLYNEQFF	TGTGCCTGGAGTCCGGGACAGGGGGGCCCTTTATACAATGAGCAGTTCTTC
TRBJ2-5	17	few	.	TRBV14	CASSSYPPRGPQETQYF	TGTGCCAGCAGCTCCTATCCTCCCCGGGGTCCCCAAGAGACCCAGTACTTC
TRBJ1-1	13	large	.	TRBV7-6	CASSLERDTEAFF	TGTGCCAGCAGCTTAGAGAGGGACACTGAAGCTTTCTTT
TRBJ1-1	13	.	.	TRBV7-3	CASSPGAGLEAFF	TGTGCCAGCAGCCCCGGGGCGGGGCTTGAAGCTTTCTTT
TRBJ1-5	13	.	.	TRBV28	CASRHRDNQPQHF	TGTGCCAGCAGACACAGGGACAATCAGCCCCAGCATTTT
TRBJ1-2	14	.	.	TRBV7-3	CASSPGRGGYGYTF	TGTGCCAGCAGCCCGGGAAGGGGTGGCTATGGCTACACCTTC
TRBJ2-1	17	few	TRBD1	TRBV5-1	CASSLAVQGPFYNEQFF	TGCGCCAGCAGCTTGGCCGTACAGGGGCCCTTCTACAATGAGCAGTTCTTC
TRBJ2-3	12	few	.	TRBV7-2	CASSLDLLGQYF	TGTGCCAGCAGCCTGGACCTACTGGGGCAGTATTTT
TRBJ1-5	15	.	.	TRBV2	CASSWAADSNQPQHF	TGTGCCAGCAGTTGGGCGGCTGATAGCAATCAGCCCCAGCATTTT
TRBJ2-2	15	.	.	TRBV6-1	CASTPRGTYTGELFF	TGTGCCAGCACCCCGAGGGGGACATACACCGGGGAGCTGTTTTTT
TRBJ2-7	11	.	.	TRBV7-6	CASSLEEEQYF	TGTGCCAGCAGCTTAGAGGAGGAGCAGTACTTC
TRBJ2-2	15	.	.	TRBV6-5	CASSLGRWNTGELFF	TGTGCCAGCAGCCTCGGAAGGTGGAACACCGGGGAGCTGTTTTTT
TRBJ2-7	16	.	TRBD2	TRBV5-1	CASSFRLLAGGDEQYF	TGCGCCAGCAGCTTCCGACTTCTAGCGGGAGGTGACGAGCAGTACTTC
TRBJ1-4	16	.	TRBD1	TRBV6-5	CASSFLGTGGNEKLFF	TGTGCCAGCAGTTTCCTCGGGACAGGGGGGAATGAAAAACTGTTTTTT
TRBJ1-2	14	.	.	TRBV7-9	CASSLAGVWDGYTF	TGTGCCAGCAGCTTGGCAGGGGTGTGGGATGGCTACACCTTC
TRBJ2-7	15	.	.	TRBV4-2	CASSQGTSGYYEQYF	TGTGCCAGCAGCCAAGGGACTTCTGGATATTACGAGCAGTACTTC
TRBJ1-2	12	.	.	TRBV15	CATSREAYGYTF	TGTGCCACCAGCAGAGAGGCCTATGGCTACACCTTC
TRBJ1-5	15	once	TRBD1	TRBV28	CASNGGQGAIQPQHF	TGTGCCAGCAACGGGGGACAGGGGGCTATTCAGCCCCAGCATTTT
TRBJ1-5	13	.	.	TRBV4-1	CASSPLGVGPQHF	TGCGCCAGCAGCCCATTAGGGGTCGGGCCCCAGCATTTT
TRBJ1-4	15	.	.	TRBV28	CASSPSDGGNEKLFF	TGTGCCAGCAGCCCCTCGGACGGGGGTAATGAAAAACTGTTTTTT
TRBJ1-5	14	.	TRBD1	TRBV30	CAWSLAGGGLPQHF	TGTGCCTGGAGCCTTGCAGGGGGCGGGCTGCCCCAGCATTTT
TRBJ2-2	16	few	.	TRBV2	CASSEGGLFSRGELFF	TGTGCCAGCAGTGAAGGGGGCCTATTTTCACGGGGGGAGCTGTTTTTT
TRBJ2-2	15	once	.	TRBV5-4	CASSLGTALTGELFF	TGTGCCAGCAGCTTGGGGACAGCCCTCACCGGGGAGCTGTTTTTT
TRBJ2-7	16	.	TRBD1	TRBV15	CATSRDWGTGVYEQYF	TGTGCCACCAGCAGAGATTGGGGGACAGGGGTCTACGAGCAGTACTTC
TRBJ1-1	15	.	.	TRBV9	CASSLSPRGNTEAFF	TGTGCCAGCAGCTTATCACCCCGGGGGAACACTGAAGCTTTCTTT
TRBJ2-2	15	.	TRBD1	TRBV27	CASSLQGANTGELFF	TGTGCCAGCAGTTTACAGGGGGCGAACACCGGGGAGCTGTTTTTT
TRBJ1-1	14	.	.	TRBV4-1	CASSQVSDGTEAFF	TGCGCCAGCAGCCAAGTTAGTGATGGAACTGAAGCTTTCTTT
TRBJ1-3	16	few	TRBD1	TRBV7-9	CASSSGQRSFGNTIYF	TGTGCCAGCAGCTCGGGACAGAGATCGTTTGGAAACACCATATATTTT